This T cell receptor beta chain was captured by sequencing in a study of blood T cells in healthy people across ages. In regard to this clonotype: Its cognate antigen is unknown.

Findings of the study overall: There was a strong correlation between TCR beta diversity and naive T cell percentage. Naive and antigen-experienced cells could not be conclusively compared, given unsorted PBMCs.

With a J-beta primer mix and a sample-barcoded 5' primer, a second PCR ran roughly 6 to 12 cycles. TCRdb called the 5' RACE reads again in MiXCR, with one record for every CDR3 protein. Among roughly 800,000 distinct CDR3 sequences, roughly 60% were seen once, and the ten largest hold approximately 21%. The receptor comes from a man between 25 and 39 years old in good health. Sequencing was carried out using blood.

CDR3 coding DNA: TGCGCCAGCAGCATCCGGGGCCTACAAGATACGCAGTATTTT. Its protein is CASSIRGLQDTQYF. This chain connects TRBV5-1 to TRBJ2-3, with D possibly called TRBD1 or TRBD2 (5 bases each). The CDR3 length is 14 residues. Deletions cut 4 bases from V and 5 bases from J, with 14 bases between. The germline V gene has CDR1 SGHRS and CDR2 YFSETQ.